These 23 T cell receptor beta chains came from one sample sequenced in a study of T cell repertoires in ileal Crohn's disease. Sample time point: neoterminal ileum biopsy at postoperative endoscopy, about 6 months after surgery. TCRdb's table, derived via immunoSEQ multiplex PCR, lists solely in-frame clones and lacks some. Of over 10,000 clones listed, around 69% were seen once; the top ten hold about 8.7%. Input material: ileal tissue. These TCRs come from an adult with Crohn's disease.

The chain uses TRBV5-1 and TRBJ1-1; 7 bases align to TRBD1. The CDR3 runs 15 residues. Looked up from germline, CDR1 is SGHRS and CDR2 is YFSETQ. J was trimmed by 5 bases and V by 3 bases; bases with no gene match: 10. The CDR3 DNA sequence: TGCGCCAGCAGCTCAGGACAGGCAGGAGGGACTGAAGCTTTCTTT. Translation: CASSSGQAGGTEAFF. Based on the CDR3 plus reference TRBV5-1 and TRBJ1-1, the full variable domain is KAGVTQTPRYLIKTRGQQVTLSCSPISGHRSVSWYQQTPGQGLQFLFEYFSETQRNKGNFPGRFSGRQFSNSRSEMNVSTLELGDSALYLCASSSGQAGGTEAFFGQGTRLTVV.

The genes are TRBV7-2 and TRBJ2-4, with 9 nucleotides matching TRBD2. The CDR3 contains 18 residues. With 7 bases clipped from V and 0 bases from J, the junction kept 13 bases outside the gene matches. Germline V CDR1 and CDR2: SGHTA, FQGNSA. CDR3 region: CASKMPSGVRLAKNIQYF. For the CDR3, the DNA is TGTGCCAGCAAGATGCCTAGCGGGGTGAGACTAGCCAAAAACATTCAGTACTTC. Together with reference TRBV7-2 and TRBJ2-4, the CDR3 gives the full variable domain: GAGVSQSPSNKVTEKGKDVELRCDPISGHTALYWYRQSLGQGLEFLIYFQGNSAPDKSGLPSDRFSAERTGGSVSTLTIQRTQQEDSAVYLCASKMPSGVRLAKNIQYFGAGTRLSVL.

J is TRBJ1-1 and V is TRBV30; D uncertain. V was shortened by 3 bases and J by 5 bases, with 19 bases between the two germline ends. This CDR3 region has 15 residues. Germline V lookup: CDR1 GTSNPN, CDR2 SVGIG (reference sequence). In nucleotides, the CDR3 is TGTGCCTGGAGCCCGGACTTCGCGGGTAAAACTGAAGCTTTCTTT. This codes for CAWSPDFAGKTEAFF.

This clone came up a few times. The chain uses TRBV7-7 and TRBJ1-2, with D uncertain. Germline CDR1 reads SSHAT; CDR2 reads FNYEAQ (reference sequence). Deletions cut 2 bases from V and 6 bases from J, with 10 bases between. This CDR3 has 13 amino acids. As DNA, the CDR3 is TGTGCCAGCAGCTTAAGACCCGTAAATGGCTACACCTTC. Residues: CASSLRPVNGYTF.

This clone occurred a few times. The chain employs TRBV7-8 and TRBJ1-6; D remains ambiguous. The germline V gene has CDR1 SGHVS and CDR2 FQNEAQ. V gave up 2 bases and J gave up 6 bases, with 11 bases separating them. The CDR3 contains 15 residues. CDR3 protein: CASSLSRAVNSPLHF. The CDR3 region has the DNA TGTGCCAGCAGCTTAAGTCGGGCAGTTAATTCACCCCTCCACTTT.

The chain couples TRBV9 to TRBJ1-2; TRBD1 is a possible D gene (5 bases). This CDR3 is built from 12 residues. Per the germline V gene, CDR1 is SGDLS and CDR2 is YYNGEE. Trimming pared 2 bases from V and 6 bases from J, leaving 8 bases between. In DNA, the CDR3 is TGTGCCAGCAGCGTTTGGGGGGATGGCTACACCTTC. It yields the protein CASSVWGDGYTF. The entire variable domain, with the rest obtained from reference TRBV9 and TRBJ1-2, is as follows: DSGVTQTPKHLITATGQRVTLRCSPRSGDLSVYWYQQSLDQGLQFLIQYYNGEERAKGNILERFSAQQFPDLHSELNLSSLELGDSALYFCASSVWGDGYTFGSGTRLTVV.

The CDR3 DNA reads as TGTGCCAGCAGTTACGGCACCCACTCCTATGGCTACACCTTC. It yields the protein CASSYGTHSYGYTF. The chain carries TRBV6-5 and TRBJ1-2, with unresolved D. The germline V gene has CDR1 MNHEY and CDR2 SVGAGI. The length of the CDR3 is 14 residues. V was shortened by 2 bases and J by 4 bases, with 11 bases between the two germline ends.

CDR3 nucleotide sequence: TGTGCCAGCAGTCTCAATGCAGACAATGAGCAGTTCTTC. Protein: CASSLNADNEQFF. This rearrangement joins TRBV2 to TRBJ2-1; D remains unclear. Trimming stripped 5 bases from V and 5 bases from J, with 10 bases between. CDR1 is SNHLY and CDR2 is FYNNEI in the germline V gene. This CDR3 is built from 13 residues.

The J gene is TRBJ2-7, the V gene TRBV5-5; no clear D gene. The CDR3 is 16 residues long. Germline V gene lookup returns CDR1 SGHKS and CDR2 YYEKEE (reference sequence). Trimming pared 1 base from V and 7 bases from J, leaving 21 bases between. The CDR3 region is CASSLTMGGPSEEQYF. The CDR3 DNA is TGTGCCAGCAGCTTGACGATGGGCGGTCCTTCCGAAGAGCAGTACTTC.

The chain uses TRBV19 and TRBJ2-2; D is unclear. The CDR3 is 14 residues long. From germline, CDR1 is LNHDA and CDR2 SQIVND (reference sequence). The V end was cut by 1 base, the J end by 6 bases, with 9 bases between. This CDR3 reads CASSIGRSAGELFF. The CDR3 region has the DNA TGTGCCAGTAGTATAGGACGGTCTGCCGGGGAGCTGTTTTTT.

This sequence joins TRBV4-2 and TRBJ2-3; D perhaps matches TRBD2 (5 bases). The germline V gene has CDR1 LGHNA and CDR2 YNFKEQ. The V gene lost 0 bases and the J gene lost 6 bases, with 13 bases spanning the gap. CDR3 length equals 15 residues. For the CDR3, the DNA is TGTGCCAGCAGCCAAGATCTCGGGGTGGTGGATACGCAGTATTTT. Amino acid sequence: CASSQDLGVVDTQYF.

Regarding this clone: At one end the junction does not follow the germline gene, possibly because of a read error. V and J are TRBV9 and TRBJ2-5; D gene uncertain. The CDR3 loop spans 13 amino acids. Germline values: CDR1 SGDLS, CDR2 YYNGEE. This chain's CDR3 is CASSPQDQGTQYF. In nucleotides, the CDR3 is TGTGCCAGCAGCCCCCAGGATCAAGGGACCCAGTACTTC.

This chain uses TRBV7-2 with TRBJ1-1; TRBD1 is a possible D gene (5 bases). The CDR3 totals 14 residues. The V end lost 2 bases, the J end lost 1 base, and 8 bases lay between the germline ends. CDR1 is SGHTA, CDR2 FQGNSA, per germline. The CDR3 DNA follows: TGTGCCAGCAGCTTATGGGGGGGGAACACTGAAGCTTTCTTT. Protein product: CASSLWGGNTEAFF.

This chain connects TRBV6-4 to TRBJ1-3; 9 bases align to TRBD1. The V gene's germline CDR1 is MRHNA and CDR2 SNTAGT. The CDR3 is 17 residues long. With V trimmed by 4 bases and J by 1 base, 8 bases remained unmatched. DNA of the CDR3: TGTGCCAGCAGTGGCCCGGACAGGGGCTCATCTGGAAACACCATATATTTT. Translation: CASSGPDRGSSGNTIYF.

The V and J genes are TRBV30 and TRBJ1-1; D uncertain. V shed 2 bases and J shed 3 bases, with 16 bases lying between them. Germline V CDR1 and CDR2: GTSNPN, SVGIG (reference sequence). CDR3 length equals 15 residues. For the CDR3, the DNA is TGTGCCTGGAGTATAAAAGGCGGCCGGGACACTGAAGCTTTCTTT. This codes for CAWSIKGGRDTEAFF.

V usage is TRBV9 and J usage is TRBJ2-3; tentatively, D is TRBD1 (5 bases). The CDR3 runs 14 residues. CDR1 is SGDLS, CDR2 YYNGEE, per germline. V lost 6 bases and J 4 bases, leaving 15 bases between the germline ends. CDR3 nucleotides: TGTGCCAGCAACTTGGACATTGGCGCAGATACGCAGTATTTT. Translation gives CASNLDIGADTQYF.

V is TRBV16 and J is TRBJ1-4; D uncertain. V was clipped by 4 bases and J by 8 bases, with 14 bases between them. The CDR3 is 14 amino acids. Germline CDR1 is KGHSY and CDR2 is FQNENV. Here the CDR3 reads CASSLTSGREKLFF. Written as DNA, the CDR3 is TGTGCCAGCAGCCTAACGAGCGGGCGCGAAAAACTGTTTTTT. Complete variable domain (other parts from reference TRBV16 and TRBJ1-4): GEEVAQTPKHLVRGEGQKAKLYCAPIKGHSYVFWYQQVLKNEFKFLISFQNENVFDETGMPKERFSAKCLPNSPCSLEIQATKLEDSAVYFCASSLTSGREKLFFGSGTQLSVL.

The V call is TRBV7-2, the J call TRBJ2-5; 16 bases line up with TRBD2. The CDR3 sequence is 16 residues long. Germline CDR1 is SGHTA and CDR2 is FQGNSA. V was pared by 5 bases and J by 9 bases, with 9 bases of the junction left unmatched. The CDR3 sequence: CASSPKGLAGGRAQYF. The CDR3 nucleotides are TGTGCCAGCAGCCCTAAGGGACTAGCGGGGGGGCGGGCCCAGTACTTC.

The V and J genes are TRBV5-6 and TRBJ1-1; D is perhaps TRBD1 (6 bases). The CDR3 consists of 15 residues. The V end lost 4 bases, the J end lost 3 bases, and 16 bases lay between the germline ends. Germline values: CDR1 SGHDT, CDR2 YYEEEE. CDR3 in DNA: TGTGCCAGCAGCCAATTCCAGGGGTCGGACACTGAAGCTTTCTTT. Encoded protein: CASSQFQGSDTEAFF.

This chain joins TRBV2 and TRBJ1-6; D is perhaps TRBD1 (5 bases). The V gene's germline CDR1 is SNHLY and CDR2 FYNNEI. The CDR3 sequence is 15 residues long. V lost 5 bases to trimming and J lost 6 bases, with 14 bases between them. This chain's CDR3 is CASSPGPAGNSPLHF. DNA for the CDR3: TGTGCCAGCAGTCCGGGACCGGCTGGTAATTCACCCCTCCACTTT.

The chain couples TRBV13 to TRBJ2-7, with 7 bases identical to TRBD2. The CDR3 consists of 16 residues. The germline CDR1 and CDR2 sequences are PRHDT and FYEKMQ (reference sequence). V lost 5 bases and J lost 1; bases outside the gene matches: 11. DNA of the CDR3: TGTGCCAGCAGCCGCCACTCGTCGGGGGGATCCTACGAGCAGTACTTC. Translated: CASSRHSSGGSYEQYF.

This chain uses TRBV7-8 with TRBJ1-4, with TRBD1 as a possible D gene (5 bases). This CDR3 contains 13 residues. The V gene lost 3 bases and the J gene lost 8 bases, with 10 bases spanning the gap. The germline CDR1 and CDR2 sequences are SGHVS and FQNEAQ. The CDR3 DNA reads TGTGCCAGCAGCTTCCGGGGGAGAGAAAAACTGTTTTTT. Translating gives CASSFRGREKLFF.

The rearrangement uses TRBV7-6 and TRBJ2-2; 9 bases are shared with TRBD2. The junction had 5 bases not matched to a gene; V was cut back by 9 bases and J by 0 bases. This CDR3 comprises 15 residues. Germline V gives CDR1 SGHVS, CDR2 FNYEAQ. As DNA, the CDR3 is TGTGCCAGTGAGCGGGGGGCCCCGAACACCGGGGAGCTGTTTTTT. It is translated as CASERGAPNTGELFF. Full variable domain (rest looked up from reference TRBV7-6 and TRBJ2-2): GAGVSQSPRYKVTKRGQDVALRCDPISGHVSLYWYRQALGQGPEFLTYFNYEAQQDKSGLPNDRFSAERPEGSISTLTIQRTEQRDSAMYRCASERGAPNTGELFFGEGSRLTVL.